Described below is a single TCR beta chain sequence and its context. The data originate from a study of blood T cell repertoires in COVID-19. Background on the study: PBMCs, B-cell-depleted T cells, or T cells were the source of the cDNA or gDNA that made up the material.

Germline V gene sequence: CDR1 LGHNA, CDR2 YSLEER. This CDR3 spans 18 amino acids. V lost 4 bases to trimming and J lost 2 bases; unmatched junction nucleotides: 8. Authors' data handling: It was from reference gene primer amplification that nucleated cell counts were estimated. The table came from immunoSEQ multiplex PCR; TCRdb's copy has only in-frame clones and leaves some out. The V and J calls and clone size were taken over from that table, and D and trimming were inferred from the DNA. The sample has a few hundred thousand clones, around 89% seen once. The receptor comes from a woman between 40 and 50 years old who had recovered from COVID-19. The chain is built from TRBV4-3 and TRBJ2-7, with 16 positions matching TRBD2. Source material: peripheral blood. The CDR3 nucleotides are TGCGCCAGCAGCCCGGGACTAGCGGGAGGGCCCCCTACCTACGAGCAGTACTTC. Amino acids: CASSPGLAGGPPTYEQYF.